This T cell receptor (beta chain) originates from a study of blood T cell repertoires in COVID-19. The overall study: From T cells, B-cell-depleted T cells, or PBMCs came the material, which was cDNA or gDNA.

Only in-frame clones appear in the TCRdb table, and some are missing; sequencing was by immunoSEQ multiplex PCR. The sample records 55,000 to 80,000 clones, more than 60% being singletons. The J segment lost 3 bases and the V segment lost 4 bases, leaving 6 bases of the junction unmatched. This CDR3 has 15 residues. The V gene's germline CDR1 is SGHTS and CDR2 YDEGEE. The rearrangement links TRBV5-8 to TRBJ2-3, with TRBD1 identical over 9 bases. The sequenced sample consisted of peripheral blood. The clonotype comes from a man aged 55-75 years with acute or convalescent COVID-19. The CDR3 loop is CASSPDRGLTDTQYF. In nucleotides, the CDR3 is TGTGCCAGCAGCCCTGACAGGGGGTTGACAGATACGCAGTATTTT.